Sequencing of this T cell receptor (beta chain) was carried out in a study of cytomegalovirus exposure and HLA in healthy donors. On this clone itself: The antigen remains unidentified.

Germline CDR1 is SGHTA and CDR2 is FQGNSA. This CDR3 contains 15 residues. Deletions cut 3 bases from V and 0 bases from J, with 9 bases between. Generated by immunoSEQ multiplex PCR, the TCRdb table keeps only in-frame clones and is missing some. This table has 110,000 or so clones, approximately 89% appearing once. Broader study findings: Three chains tied to CMV proved CMV antigen-specific in vitro. For cytomegalovirus status, the classifier reportedly gave diagnoses with high specificity and sensitivity.

The chain couples TRBV7-2 to TRBJ1-3; D is undetermined. Sequencing was performed on PBMCs. The TCR comes from a man younger than 35 in good health and CMV-seronegative. CDR3 DNA: TGTGCCAGCAGCTTTGAGAATACCTCTGGAAACACCATATATTTT. Encoded protein: CASSFENTSGNTIYF. Full variable domain (remainder filled in from reference TRBV7-2 and TRBJ1-3): GAGVSQSPSNKVTEKGKDVELRCDPISGHTALYWYRQSLGQGLEFLIYFQGNSAPDKSGLPSDRFSAERTGGSVSTLTIQRTQQEDSAVYLCASSFENTSGNTIYFGEGSWLTVV.